This TCR beta chain was sequenced during a study of T cell changes during pregnancy in multiple sclerosis (dated by TCRdb to about 2019). About the study as a whole: In women with multiple sclerosis, the researchers looked at how the T cell repertoire shifted as pregnancy progressed.

Note on this clone: Its antigen remains unidentified. It has no much larger one-base neighbor in the sample; base qualities were not kept.

The CDR3 spans 14 residues, from the cysteine through the phenylalanine. The DNA shown is the 42-base CDR3, in frame from base 1. Via the germline V gene, CDR1 is SGHTA and CDR2 FQGNSA. V is cut back by 5 bases and J by 7 bases, with 10 bases in the junction unmatched. The library was prepared using the immunoSEQ multiplex PCR assay. The table was pulled from immuneACCESS by TCRdb, which kept in-frame rearrangements only. Such tables lose some clones; where checked, under half of the loss comes from unresolved V genes, and the rest has no known cause. The sample table lists under 100,000 clones, more than 85% of them with a count of one. Around 2% of the sample comes from the top ten.

The chain joins TRBV7-2 to TRBJ1-2, with 7 bases matching TRBD1. The starting material was peripheral blood, obtained in the first trimester of pregnancy. The TCR sequence derives from a female donor in good health, enrolled as a control in a pregnancy study. Here the CDR3 is given as CASSPGQGEGGYTF. The bases read TGTGCCAGCAGCCCCGGGCAGGGGGAAGGTGGCTACACCTTC.